Below are 19 T cell receptor beta chains sequenced from a single sample in a study of cytomegalovirus exposure and HLA in healthy donors. The PCR had 60 Vbeta and 13 Jbeta primers. Sequencing was performed with immunoSEQ multiplex PCR; in TCRdb, only in-frame clones are kept and a portion is missing. The data hold some 170,000 clones, with roughly 80% observed a single time. The material sequenced was PBMCs. These receptors all come from a man between 25 and 39 years old in good health and CMV-seronegative.

As regards this clone: A read error is likely, as this CDR3 ends without the conserved phenylalanine or tryptophan. The chain carries TRBV28 and TRBJ2-7, with 10 bases identical to TRBD2. The germline gives CDR1 MDHEN, CDR2 SYDVKM. This CDR3 has 18 residues. With V trimmed by 2 bases and J by 2 bases, 12 bases remained unmatched. The CDR3 region has the DNA TGTGCCAGCAGTTTAAGGGGGACCGTAAGCGGGAGGGCCTACGAGCAGTACCTC. It codes for CASSLRGTVSGRAYEQYL.

This clone was observed a few times. The chain joins TRBV5-1 to TRBJ2-5, with 8 bases matching TRBD1. The end of the DNA fits TRBJ2-7 better, so the J call may be wrong. In germline, CDR1 is SGHRS, CDR2 YFSETQ. The CDR3 is made up of 14 amino acids. The CDR3 region is CASSTTGENDEQYF. CDR3 sequence (DNA): TGCGCCAGCAGTACGACAGGGGAGAACGACGAGCAGTACTTC.

This clone appeared a single time. CDR3 DNA sequence: TGTGCCAGCAGCTCGAACAGGGGACCGGCCCATGGCTACACCTTC. Protein: CASSSNRGPAHGYTF. The chain uses TRBV11-2 and TRBJ1-2; 7 nucleotides agree with TRBD1. The germline V gene has CDR1 SGHAT and CDR2 FQNNGV. Trimming at V came to 4 bases and at J to 6 bases, leaving 11 bases not matched to a gene. The length of the CDR3 is 15 residues.

The CDR3 DNA is TGTGCCAGCAGCCCCACCCAGTCGGGGGTGAGTGGCTACACCTTC. Translated, it gives CASSPTQSGVSGYTF. The chain has TRBV7-9 and TRBJ1-2; perhaps TRBD1 as D (5 bases). Germline CDR1 SEHNR, CDR2 FQNEAQ (reference sequence). This CDR3 has 15 amino acids. V was trimmed by 5 bases and J by 7 bases, leaving 20 bases between them.

With regard to this clone: Mismatch with germline at one junction end may stem from a read error. V usage is TRBV7-9 and J usage is TRBJ2-3, with D tentatively TRBD2 (6 bases). The CDR3 is 16 residues long. CDR1 is SEHNR and CDR2 is FQNEAQ in the germline V gene (reference sequence). The CDR3 protein is CSSSFGGTSSTDTQYF. The DNA of the CDR3 is TGTTCCAGCAGCTTTGGCGGGACTTCTAGCACAGATACGCAATATTTT.

This chain joins TRBV7-9 and TRBJ2-2, with D perhaps matching TRBD2 (7 bases). Trimming shortened V by 7 bases and J by 5 bases, and 20 bases separated the two germline ends. The CDR3 covers 16 residues. Germline lookup yields CDR1 SEHNR and CDR2 FQNEAQ (reference sequence). The CDR3 sequence is CASTPGRGAGTGELFF. CDR3 sequence (DNA): TGTGCCAGCACCCCCGGTCGGGGGGCCGGGACCGGGGAGCTGTTTTTT.

The chain combines TRBV7-2 with TRBJ2-7; D might be TRBD1 (6 bases). The CDR3 has 14 amino acids. CDR1 and CDR2 from the germline V gene are SGHTA and FQGNSA. V lost 3 bases and J lost 2, with 11 bases in between. Here the CDR3 DNA reads TGTGCCAGCAGCTTGGAACAGGGAGCCTACGAGCAGTACTTC. Amino acids: CASSLEQGAYEQYF. The full variable domain, rest sourced from reference TRBV7-2 and TRBJ2-7, is GAGVSQSPSNKVTEKGKDVELRCDPISGHTALYWYRQSLGQGLEFLIYFQGNSAPDKSGLPSDRFSAERTGGSVSTLTIQRTQQEDSAVYLCASSLEQGAYEQYFGPGTRLTVT.

This chain joins TRBV28 and TRBJ1-2, with TRBD1 matching over 7 bases. The CDR3 sequence is 16 residues long. V dropped 4 bases and J dropped 2; count of bases not matched to a gene: 10. The germline V gene has CDR1 MDHEN and CDR2 SYDVKM. Here the CDR3 DNA reads TGTGCCAGCAGTTCTCCACAGGGGATCGGAAACTATGGCTACACCTTC. Amino acids: CASSSPQGIGNYGYTF.

V is TRBV28 and J is TRBJ2-7; D may be TRBD2 (5 bases). Trimming pared 7 bases from V and 0 bases from J, leaving 16 bases between. This CDR3 region has 15 residues. Per germline, CDR1 MDHEN and CDR2 SYDVKM. This CDR3 reads CASTPEGHFSYEQYF. CDR3 nucleotides: TGTGCCAGCACCCCTGAGGGTCATTTCTCCTACGAGCAGTACTTC.

This chain joins TRBV14 and TRBJ2-3; TRBD2 aligns across 15 bases. CDR1 is SGHDN, CDR2 FVKESK, per germline. The CDR3 is 18 amino acids. The trim removed 5 bases at V and 4 bases at J, leaving 10 bases unmatched. The CDR3 region has the DNA TGTGCCAGCAGCTACGGACTAGCGGGAGGGTCGTTTCCAGATACGCAGTATTTT. Translation gives CASSYGLAGGSFPDTQYF. Full variable domain (outside the CDR3, taken from reference TRBV14 and TRBJ2-3): EAGVTQFPSHSVIEKGQTVTLRCDPISGHDNLYWYRRVMGKEIKFLLHFVKESKQDESGMPNNRFLAERTGGTYSTLKVQPAELEDSGVYFCASSYGLAGGSFPDTQYFGPGTRLTVL.

In its sample, this clone was seen once. The chain combines TRBV29-1 with TRBJ1-2, with 10 bases fitting TRBD1. The ends lost 8 bases at V and 7 bases at J; junction bases unmatched: 10. Germline CDR1 reads SQVTM; CDR2 reads ANQGSEA. The CDR3 covers 13 residues. CDR3 coding DNA: TGCAGCACCCGGGACAGGGGATTCTTTGGCTACACCTTC. As protein: CSTRDRGFFGYTF.

In its sample, this clone was seen a few times. This chain links TRBV7-6 with TRBJ1-2; 8 bases align to TRBD1. The CDR3 is made up of 14 amino acids. CDR1 SGHVS and CDR2 FNYEAQ come from the germline V gene. The V segment lost 5 bases and the J segment 2 bases; nucleotides outside the gene matches: 4. The CDR3 DNA reads TGTGCCAGCAGCGACAGACAGGGGAACTATGGCTACACCTTC. Residues: CASSDRQGNYGYTF.

This chain connects TRBV18 to TRBJ1-3; possibly TRBD1 for D (6 bases). This CDR3 is built from 16 residues. CDR1 and CDR2 from the germline V gene are KGHSH and LQKENI. V was clipped by 3 bases and J by 0 bases, with 12 bases between them. CDR3 in amino acids: CASSPVQGNSGNTIYF. The CDR3 region has the DNA TGTGCCAGCTCACCGGTACAGGGAAACTCTGGAAACACCATATATTTT.

The chain links TRBV11-1 to TRBJ1-1; possible D gene TRBD1, 5 bases. The germline CDR1 and CDR2 sequences are SGHAT and FQDESV (reference sequence). This CDR3 spans 15 amino acids. Trimming cost V 4 bases and J 0 bases, with 12 bases left between them. The CDR3 loop is CASSSTGGMNTEAFF. The CDR3 DNA sequence: TGTGCCAGCAGCTCGACCGGGGGGATGAACACTGAAGCTTTCTTT.

The gene calls are TRBV4-2 and TRBJ2-3, with TRBD2 identical over 9 bases. The CDR3 spans 17 residues. CDR1 is LGHNA and CDR2 is YNFKEQ in the germline V gene. J gave up 3 bases and V 0 bases, and 7 bases lay outside the gene matches. The CDR3 coding sequence is TGTGCCAGCAGCCAAGAACAGACTAGCGGAGCTACAGATACGCAGTATTTT. Translated, it gives CASSQEQTSGATDTQYF.

The chain recombines TRBV7-9 with TRBJ1-2, with 7 bases fitting TRBD1. Germline assignment: CDR1 SEHNR and CDR2 FQNEAQ (reference sequence). V trimming: 2 bases; J trimming: 5 bases; junction bases outside the gene matches: 14. The CDR3 length is 17 residues. In nucleotides, the CDR3 is TGTGCCAGCAGCTTAAGGGGGACCGCCGACAGGGCTTATGGCTACACCTTC. It is translated as CASSLRGTADRAYGYTF.

V is TRBV27 and J is TRBJ1-2, with a possible D match to TRBD1 (6 bases). Germline assignment: CDR1 MNHEY and CDR2 SMNVEV (reference sequence). This CDR3 contains 16 residues. V gave up 5 bases and J gave up 2 bases, with 18 bases separating them. CDR3: CASSPWGGGSNYGYTF. CDR3 coding DNA: TGTGCCAGCAGTCCCTGGGGCGGGGGCAGCAACTATGGCTACACCTTC.

This chain links TRBV7-9 with TRBJ1-1; 7 nucleotides agree with TRBD1. The junction had 6 bases not matched to a gene; V was cut back by 5 bases and J by 0 bases. Germline V lookup: CDR1 SEHNR, CDR2 FQNEAQ (reference sequence). CDR3 length equals 15 residues. In nucleotides, the CDR3 is TGTGCCAGCAGCGCTGGTACAGGGGTGAACACTGAAGCTTTCTTT. It is translated as CASSAGTGVNTEAFF.

The chain uses TRBV27 and TRBJ1-1; 8 bases fit TRBD1. CDR1 is MNHEY and CDR2 is SMNVEV in the germline V gene (reference sequence). J was trimmed by 4 bases and V by 6 bases; bases with no gene match: 10. This CDR3 comprises 15 residues. The CDR3 DNA reads TGTGCCAGCAGCAGACAGGGGAGAGTAACCACTGAAGCTTTCTTT. Amino acid sequence: CASSRQGRVTTEAFF.